The 9 T cell receptor beta chains in this list originate from one sample, sequenced in a study of blood T cell repertoires in COVID-19. Produced via immunoSEQ multiplex PCR; TCRdb's table is partial and in-frame only. The table lists about 23,000 clones, approximately 94% of them singletons. The specimen was peripheral blood. All receptors derive from a woman in her 50s with active COVID-19.

The V gene is TRBV18, the J gene TRBJ2-2, with D perhaps TRBD2 (5 bases). Germline assignment: CDR1 KGHSH and CDR2 LQKENI. Trimming removed 3 bases from V and 6 bases from J, with 11 bases in between. The CDR3 has 14 amino acids. The CDR3 DNA reads TGTGCCAGCTCACCCTTGAGCGGAGCCGGGGAGCTGTTTTTT. It yields the protein CASSPLSGAGELFF.

This chain joins TRBV10-3 and TRBJ1-2; tentatively, D is TRBD1 (6 bases). Germline V gene sequence: CDR1 ENHRY, CDR2 SYGVKD. The CDR3 loop spans 15 amino acids. Trimming took 4 bases from V and 1 from J, leaving 13 bases between them. CDR3 sequence reads: CAISGGDNHNYGYTF. CDR3 nucleotides: TGTGCCATCAGTGGTGGGGACAACCATAACTATGGCTACACCTTC.

The DNA of the CDR3 is TGTGCCAGCAGCTCGGGACAGGGGGCCTCCTATGAGCAGTTCTTC. Protein sequence: CASSSGQGASYEQFF. The V and J genes are TRBV13 and TRBJ2-1, with 12 nucleotides matching TRBD1. Germline CDR1 reads PRHDT; CDR2 reads FYEKMQ (reference sequence). V gave up 4 bases and J gave up 8 bases; unmatched junction bases: 6. CDR3 length: 15 residues. Using reference TRBV13 and TRBJ2-1 for the parts outside the CDR3, the full variable domain is AAGVIQSPRHLIKEKRETATLKCYPIPRHDTVYWYQQGPGQDPQFLISFYEKMQSDKGSIPDRFSAQQFSDYHSELNMSSLELGDSALYFCASSSGQGASYEQFFGPGTRLTVL.

V is TRBV5-1 and J is TRBJ2-2; D is perhaps TRBD1 (5 bases). The CDR3 totals 17 residues. Trimming took 4 bases from V and 0 from J, leaving 16 bases between them. Per the germline V gene, CDR1 is SGHRS and CDR2 is YFSETQ. The CDR3 nucleotides read TGCGCCAGCAGCGAGAAACAGGTTTCCGCGAACACCGGGGAGCTGTTTTTT. Translation gives CASSEKQVSANTGELFF.

This chain connects TRBV19 to TRBJ1-1; D is ambiguous. The germline CDR1 and CDR2 sequences are LNHDA and SQIVND (reference sequence). This CDR3 has 14 amino acids. V gave up 5 bases and J gave up 1 base, with 11 bases separating them. The CDR3 DNA reads as TGTGCCAGTAGTCCGGGGATGAGGAACACTGAAGCTTTCTTT. It codes for CASSPGMRNTEAFF.

The chain links TRBV14 to TRBJ2-1, with 11 positions matching TRBD2. The CDR3 contains 17 residues. V shed 1 base, J shed 14 bases, and the junction held 16 bases outside the gene matches. The germline CDR1 and CDR2 sequences are SGHDN and FVKESK. Here the CDR3 DNA reads TGTGCCAGCAGCCAAGCTTCAGGGACCCTAGCGGGGGGTGGGGAGTTCTTC. Protein product: CASSQASGTLAGGGEFF.

The V gene is TRBV28, the J gene TRBJ1-1, with D possibly being TRBD1 (5 bases). The V end was cut by 5 bases, the J end by 1 base, with 14 bases between. The V gene's germline CDR1 is MDHEN and CDR2 SYDVKM. The length of the CDR3 is 15 residues. CDR3 sequence reads: CASSTRRTTNTEAFF. CDR3 sequence (DNA): TGTGCCAGCAGTACACGACGGACAACGAACACTGAAGCTTTCTTT. Together with reference TRBV28 and TRBJ1-1, the CDR3 gives the full variable domain: DVKVTQSSRYLVKRTGEKVFLECVQDMDHENMFWYRQDPGLGLRLIYFSYDVKMKEKGDIPEGYSVSREKKERFSLILESASTNQTSMYLCASSTRRTTNTEAFFGQGTRLTVV.

The chain is built from TRBV18 and TRBJ1-4; D gene uncertain. This CDR3 is 12 amino acids long. The germline gives CDR1 KGHSH, CDR2 LQKENI. V lost 5 bases and J lost 8, with 9 bases in between. The CDR3 bases are TGTGCCAGCTCAGCAGGAGGCGAAAAACTGTTTTTT. It is translated as CASSAGGEKLFF.

The V and J genes are TRBV4-2 and TRBJ2-7; 10 nucleotides align to TRBD2. With 3 bases clipped from V and 2 bases from J, the junction kept 4 bases outside the gene matches. This CDR3 contains 15 residues. Germline V gene data show CDR1 as LGHNA and CDR2 as YNFKEQ. CDR3: CASSQGTSATYEQYF. The DNA of the CDR3 is TGTGCCAGCAGCCAGGGGACTAGCGCTACCTACGAGCAGTACTTC.